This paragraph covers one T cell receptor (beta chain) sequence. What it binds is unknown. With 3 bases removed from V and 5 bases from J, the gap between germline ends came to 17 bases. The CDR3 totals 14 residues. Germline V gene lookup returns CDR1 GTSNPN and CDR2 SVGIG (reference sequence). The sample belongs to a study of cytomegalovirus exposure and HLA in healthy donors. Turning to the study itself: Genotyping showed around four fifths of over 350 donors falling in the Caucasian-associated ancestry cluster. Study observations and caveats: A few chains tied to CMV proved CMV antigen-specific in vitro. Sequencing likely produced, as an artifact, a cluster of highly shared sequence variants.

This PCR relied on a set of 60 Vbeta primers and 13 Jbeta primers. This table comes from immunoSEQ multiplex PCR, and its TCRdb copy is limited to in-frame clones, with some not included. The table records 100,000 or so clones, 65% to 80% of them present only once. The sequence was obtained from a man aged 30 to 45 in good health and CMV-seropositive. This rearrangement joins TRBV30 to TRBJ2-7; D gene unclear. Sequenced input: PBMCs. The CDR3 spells CAWRTGWHSDEQYF. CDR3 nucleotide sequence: TGTGCCTGGAGAACCGGGTGGCATTCTGACGAGCAGTACTTC.